The source of this T cell receptor (beta chain) is a study of early stage breast cancer tumors. Deletions cut 3 bases from V and 4 bases from J, with 16 bases between. This CDR3 contains 16 residues. Germline V gene sequence: CDR1 MGHRA, CDR2 YSYEKL. Sequencing used immunoSEQ multiplex PCR; TCRdb keeps in-frame clones, though not all of them. The top ten hold roughly 33% of the sample, which has tens of thousands of clones, roughly two thirds seen once. Notes on this clone: The antigen is not known.

Study results and caveats: Most shared enriched TCRB sequences were commonly generated ones.

Sequences were obtained from blood. The origin of this receptor is a person between 50 and 60 years old with breast cancer. The gene calls are TRBV4-1 and TRBJ1-3, with D perhaps TRBD1 (6 bases). As DNA, the CDR3 is TGCGCCAGCAGCCAGCCTTCGGTGGGGACAGGAAACACCATATATTTT. Translating it yields CASSQPSVGTGNTIYF.